These T cell receptor beta chains were read from a single sample in a study of T cell responses to AZD1222 COVID-19 vaccine. Method: immunoSEQ multiplex PCR; TCRdb's copy keeps in-frame clones and lacks some. The sample has roughly 200,000 clones; almost 90% are singletons. Specimen: peripheral blood, collected on day 0 of AZD1222 vaccination. All receptors derive from an adult in good health. CDR3s include the opening cysteine and the closing phenylalanine or tryptophan. The order of the fields is J gene, V gene, clone size, D gene, CDR3 protein, CDR3 DNA. D genes are given only for firm matches. The listing skips clone size in some rows; elsewhere it reads once, few, many or a size class.

J gene: TRBJ1-1; V gene: TRBV28; clone size: .; D gene: TRBD1; CDR3 protein: CASREGQGHNTEAFF; CDR3 DNA: TGTGCCAGCAGGGAGGGACAGGGGCACAACACTGAAGCTTTCTTT
J gene: TRBJ2-7; V gene: TRBV28; clone size: .; D gene: .; CDR3 protein: CASSLFPLEQYF; CDR3 DNA: TGTGCCAGCAGTTTATTCCCACTCGAGCAGTACTTC
J gene: TRBJ2-5; V gene: TRBV6-2/TRBV6-3; clone size: .; D gene: TRBD2; CDR3 protein: CASSYSSLAGGPLTQYF; CDR3 DNA: TGTGCCAGCAGTTACTCGAGTCTAGCGGGGGGGCCGTTGACCCAGTACTTC
J gene: TRBJ2-3; V gene: TRBV29-1; clone size: .; D gene: TRBD1; CDR3 protein: CSVERGQDTQYF; CDR3 DNA: TGCAGCGTTGAAAGGGGGCAAGATACGCAGTATTTT
J gene: TRBJ1-2; V gene: TRBV2; clone size: once; D gene: TRBD1; CDR3 protein: CASSDLGQGVSGYTF; CDR3 DNA: TGTGCCAGCAGTGACTTGGGACAGGGGGTTTCTGGCTACACCTTC
J gene: TRBJ2-5; V gene: TRBV28; clone size: .; D gene: TRBD2; CDR3 protein: CASSSPGLGVRETQYF; CDR3 DNA: TGTGCCAGCAGTTCCCCTGGACTAGGGGTTCGTGAGACCCAGTACTTC
J gene: TRBJ2-7; V gene: TRBV18; clone size: .; D gene: .; CDR3 protein: CASSPARGPYEQYF; CDR3 DNA: TGTGCCAGCTCCCCCGCCCGGGGGCCCTACGAGCAGTACTTC
J gene: TRBJ2-5; V gene: TRBV3-1/TRBV3-2; clone size: .; D gene: TRBD1; CDR3 protein: CATGVLETQYF; CDR3 DNA: TGCGCAACAGGGGTTTTGGAGACCCAGTACTTC
J gene: TRBJ2-3; V gene: TRBV11-1; clone size: .; D gene: .; CDR3 protein: CASSLAVSSGTDTQYF; CDR3 DNA: TGTGCCAGCAGCTTAGCGGTTTCCAGCGGAACAGATACGCAGTATTTT
J gene: TRBJ1-2; V gene: TRBV12-3/TRBV12-4; clone size: .; D gene: .; CDR3 protein: CASSLARYGYTF; CDR3 DNA: TGTGCCAGCAGTTTAGCCCGTTATGGCTACACCTTC
J gene: TRBJ2-7; V gene: TRBV11-2; clone size: once; D gene: TRBD1; CDR3 protein: CASSFGTDYEQYF; CDR3 DNA: TGTGCCAGCAGCTTTGGGACAGACTACGAGCAGTACTTC
J gene: TRBJ1-4; V gene: TRBV7-8; clone size: .; D gene: .; CDR3 protein: CATTSRGYNEKLFF; CDR3 DNA: TGTGCCACCACCTCCAGGGGCTATAATGAAAAACTGTTTTTT
J gene: TRBJ2-2; V gene: TRBV28; clone size: once; D gene: TRBD2; CDR3 protein: CASLGLVGTGELFF; CDR3 DNA: TGTGCCAGCCTGGGACTAGTAGGCACCGGGGAGCTGTTTTTT
J gene: TRBJ1-1; V gene: TRBV27; clone size: once; D gene: .; CDR3 protein: CASSSFGTEAFF; CDR3 DNA: TGTGCCAGCAGTTCGTTCGGGACTGAAGCTTTCTTT
J gene: TRBJ2-7; V gene: TRBV15; clone size: .; D gene: .; CDR3 protein: CATPPRGSGALYEQYF; CDR3 DNA: TGTGCCACCCCGCCCAGGGGGAGCGGGGCCCTCTACGAGCAGTACTTC
J gene: TRBJ1-2; V gene: TRBV30; clone size: .; D gene: .; CDR3 protein: CAWIPAVRVNYGYTF; CDR3 DNA: TGTGCCTGGATACCCGCCGTGCGGGTGAACTATGGCTACACCTTC
J gene: TRBJ1-2; V gene: TRBV5-4; clone size: .; D gene: TRBD1; CDR3 protein: CASSEGTGGYGYTF; CDR3 DNA: TGTGCCAGCAGCGAAGGGACAGGGGGTTATGGCTACACCTTC
J gene: TRBJ1-2; V gene: TRBV19; clone size: .; D gene: .; CDR3 protein: CASTLGQTETYGYTF; CDR3 DNA: TGTGCCAGTACCCTGGGGCAGACAGAGACCTATGGCTACACCTTC
J gene: TRBJ1-2; V gene: TRBV5-4; clone size: .; D gene: .; CDR3 protein: CASSPTGNYGYTF; CDR3 DNA: TGTGCCAGCAGCCCCACAGGAAACTATGGCTACACCTTC
J gene: TRBJ2-5; V gene: TRBV7-3; clone size: .; D gene: TRBD2; CDR3 protein: CASSLTAGGQETQYF; CDR3 DNA: TGTGCCAGCAGCTTAACAGCGGGGGGGCAAGAGACCCAGTACTTC
J gene: TRBJ1-5; V gene: TRBV3-1/TRBV3-2; clone size: .; D gene: .; CDR3 protein: CASSQGFEVGSQPQHF; CDR3 DNA: TGTGCCAGCAGCCAAGGATTTGAGGTCGGTAGCCAGCCCCAGCATTTT
J gene: TRBJ1-3; V gene: TRBV4-1; clone size: .; D gene: .; CDR3 protein: CASSQDRRVAGNTIYF; CDR3 DNA: TGCGCCAGCAGCCAAGACCGAAGGGTGGCTGGAAACACCATATATTTT
J gene: TRBJ2-7; V gene: TRBV27; clone size: few; D gene: .; CDR3 protein: CASSSGRGNEQYF; CDR3 DNA: TGTGCCAGCAGTTCAGGGAGAGGAAACGAGCAGTACTTC
J gene: TRBJ1-4; V gene: TRBV5-3; clone size: .; D gene: TRBD1; CDR3 protein: CARSSISGGTNEKLFF; CDR3 DNA: TGTGCCAGAAGCTCGATTTCAGGGGGCACTAATGAAAAACTGTTTTTT
J gene: TRBJ2-7; V gene: TRBV11-2; clone size: .; D gene: .; CDR3 protein: CASSLDSGPSYEQYF; CDR3 DNA: TGTGCCAGCAGCTTAGATTCGGGGCCCTCCTACGAGCAGTACTTC
J gene: TRBJ2-1; V gene: TRBV4-3; clone size: .; D gene: TRBD1; CDR3 protein: CASSLRTGGGDEQFF; CDR3 DNA: TGCGCCAGCAGCCTCCGCACAGGGGGCGGAGATGAGCAGTTCTTC
J gene: TRBJ1-1; V gene: TRBV3-1/TRBV3-2; clone size: few; D gene: TRBD1; CDR3 protein: CASSHTQGQGAEAFF; CDR3 DNA: TGTGCCAGCAGCCACACACAGGGACAGGGCGCTGAAGCTTTCTTT
J gene: TRBJ2-7; V gene: TRBV4-2; clone size: .; D gene: TRBD2; CDR3 protein: CASSRRLAIGYEQYF; CDR3 DNA: TGTGCCAGCAGCCGACGACTAGCGATCGGCTACGAGCAGTACTTC
J gene: TRBJ1-2; V gene: TRBV10-3; clone size: few; D gene: .; CDR3 protein: CAISEGRADYGYTF; CDR3 DNA: TGTGCCATCAGCGAGGGCAGGGCGGACTATGGCTACACCTTC
J gene: TRBJ2-6; V gene: TRBV7-2; clone size: few; D gene: .; CDR3 protein: CASSKPGPAGANVLTF; CDR3 DNA: TGTGCCAGCAGCAAGCCGGGGCCGGCTGGGGCCAACGTCCTGACTTTC
J gene: TRBJ1-2; V gene: TRBV19; clone size: .; D gene: TRBD1; CDR3 protein: CASSTGDSGYTF; CDR3 DNA: TGTGCCAGTAGCACAGGGGACTCTGGCTACACCTTC
J gene: TRBJ1-2; V gene: TRBV20-1; clone size: .; D gene: .; CDR3 protein: CSARGGHGYTF; CDR3 DNA: TGCAGTGCTAGGGGGGGGCATGGCTACACCTTC
J gene: TRBJ1-5; V gene: TRBV7-2; clone size: .; D gene: TRBD1; CDR3 protein: CASSLVTGAWQPQHF; CDR3 DNA: TGTGCCAGCAGCCTAGTGACAGGGGCTTGGCAGCCCCAGCATTTT
J gene: TRBJ1-4; V gene: TRBV5-4; clone size: .; D gene: TRBD1; CDR3 protein: CASSAPGQGTEKLFF; CDR3 DNA: TGTGCCAGCAGCGCCCCGGGACAGGGGACCGAAAAACTGTTTTTT
J gene: TRBJ2-2; V gene: TRBV7-3; clone size: .; D gene: .; CDR3 protein: CASSARLGNTGELFF; CDR3 DNA: TGTGCCAGCAGCGCCCGACTCGGGAACACCGGGGAGCTGTTTTTT
J gene: TRBJ2-3; V gene: TRBV2; clone size: .; D gene: .; CDR3 protein: CASSGEPDTQYF; CDR3 DNA: TGTGCCAGCAGCGGGGAGCCAGATACGCAGTATTTT
J gene: TRBJ1-3; V gene: TRBV6-6; clone size: .; D gene: .; CDR3 protein: CASSTEGNTIYF; CDR3 DNA: TGTGCCAGCAGTACGGAGGGAAACACCATATATTTT
J gene: TRBJ2-3; V gene: TRBV4-1; clone size: few; D gene: TRBD2; CDR3 protein: CASSPLAGGLDTQYF; CDR3 DNA: TGCGCCAGCAGCCCCTTAGCGGGGGGGCTAGATACGCAGTATTTT
J gene: TRBJ1-5; V gene: TRBV25-1; clone size: .; D gene: .; CDR3 protein: CASSELGAQEPQHF; CDR3 DNA: TGTGCCAGCAGTGAATTAGGGGCCCAGGAGCCCCAGCATTTT
J gene: TRBJ1-2; V gene: TRBV5-8; clone size: .; D gene: TRBD1; CDR3 protein: CASSLGQGKGWIYGYTF; CDR3 DNA: TGTGCCAGCAGCTTGGGACAGGGGAAGGGATGGATCTATGGCTACACCTTC